One and the same sample provided the 28 T cell receptor beta chains below, sequenced in a study of cytomegalovirus exposure and HLA in healthy donors. The PCR made use of 60 Vbeta and 13 Jbeta primers. The data were produced by immunoSEQ multiplex PCR, yet TCRdb's version contains in-frame clones alone and is incomplete. The sample has 140,000 or so clones, around 70% seen once; the top ten hold roughly 1.7%. The sample comprised PBMCs. The source of these receptors is a woman aged 25 to 45 in good health and CMV-seronegative.

There are a few counts of this clone. The gene calls are TRBV21-1 and TRBJ2-5; the table gives TRBD2 as D, unverified against the DNA. TRBV21-1 is an annotated pseudogene. The CDR3 extends over 17 amino acids. Here the CDR3 reads CASSKQSTQGLQETQYF. The CDR3 DNA is TGTGCCAGCAGCAAGCAGTCAACTCAGGGACTCCAAGAGACCCAGTACTTC.

The DNA of the CDR3 is TGTGCCAGCCTTCATGGGAGGCCCCTCTACGAGCAGTACTTC. Its translation is CASLHGRPLYEQYF. V is TRBV27 and J is TRBJ2-7; weak D call: TRBD2 (6 bases). CDR1 and CDR2 (germline): MNHEY, SMNVEV (reference sequence). CDR3 length: 14 amino acids. Deletions cut 8 bases from V and 3 bases from J, with 17 bases between.

V is TRBV6-1 and J is TRBJ1-1, with 9 bases matching TRBD1. This CDR3 comprises 13 residues. Germline V gene data show CDR1 as MNHNS and CDR2 as SASEGT. J was trimmed by 6 bases and V by 4 bases; bases with no gene match: 3. This chain's CDR3 is CASSVYRGPEAFF. The CDR3 DNA is TGTGCCAGCAGTGTCTACAGGGGGCCTGAAGCTTTCTTT.

The chain employs TRBV7-6 and TRBJ2-1; D possibly corresponds to TRBD2 (6 bases). The CDR3 totals 17 residues. V lost 5 bases and J lost 4, with 21 bases in between. Germline CDR1 SGHVS, CDR2 FNYEAQ. CDR3 nucleotides: TGTGCCAGCAGCCTTTACTCCGGGACTCCCGGTTACAATGAGCAGTTCTTC. Amino acids: CASSLYSGTPGYNEQFF.

This rearrangement joins TRBV27 to TRBJ2-7; 11 bases agree with TRBD2. CDR3 size: 15 residues. V trimming: 7 bases; J trimming: 3 bases; junction bases outside the gene matches: 8. The germline gives CDR1 MNHEY, CDR2 SMNVEV (reference sequence). The CDR3: CASIKTSGRIYEQYF. In nucleotides, the CDR3 is TGTGCCAGCATCAAAACTAGCGGGAGAATCTACGAGCAGTACTTC.

The rearrangement joins TRBV19 to TRBJ1-1; D possibly corresponds to TRBD1 (5 bases). Between the trimmed V and J ends, which lost 5 bases and 1 base, there was a span of 11 bases. The germline V gene has CDR1 LNHDA and CDR2 SQIVND (reference sequence). This CDR3 spans 14 amino acids. The CDR3 region has the DNA TGTGCCAGTAGTCAAGCCGGGGGGAACACTGAAGCTTTCTTT. Amino acids: CASSQAGGNTEAFF.

The chain employs TRBV10-3 and TRBJ1-1; 10 nucleotides match TRBD1. Germline values: CDR1 ENHRY, CDR2 SYGVKD. J lost 6 bases, V lost 7 bases, and 5 bases had no gene match. The CDR3 contains 13 residues. CDR3: CAITRDRGSEAFF. CDR3 DNA: TGTGCCATCACCCGGGACAGGGGCTCTGAAGCTTTCTTT.

The rearrangement uses TRBV6-5 and TRBJ2-1, with D perhaps TRBD2 (5 bases). This CDR3 is built from 15 residues. CDR1 and CDR2 from the germline V gene are MNHEY and SVGAGI. V lost 6 bases to trimming and J lost 0 bases, with 12 bases between them. Written as DNA, the CDR3 is TGTGCCAGCAGCCCAAGCGGATACTCCTACAATGAGCAGTTCTTC. Translation gives CASSPSGYSYNEQFF.

This clone was seen a single time. V gene TRBV28 combines with J gene TRBJ1-5, with D possibly matching TRBD1 (5 bases). This CDR3 comprises 15 residues. Germline CDR1 reads MDHEN; CDR2 reads SYDVKM. V was clipped by 3 bases and J by 1 base, with 10 bases between them. For the CDR3, the DNA is TGTGCCAGCAGTTTCGGGGGGATGAGCAATCAGCCCCAGCATTTT. It specifies CASSFGGMSNQPQHF.

The genes are TRBV19 and TRBJ1-1; possible D gene TRBD1, 5 bases. Trimming pared 1 base from V and 1 base from J, leaving 10 bases between. The CDR3 runs 15 residues. Germline CDR1 LNHDA, CDR2 SQIVND (reference sequence). The CDR3 protein is CASSIGGARNTEAFF. The CDR3 coding sequence is TGTGCCAGTAGTATAGGGGGCGCACGGAACACTGAAGCTTTCTTT.

CDR3 sequence reads: CASSSGDRSNEKLFF. The CDR3 DNA is TGCGCCAGCAGCTCGGGGGACAGATCCAATGAAAAACTGTTTTTT. This chain uses TRBV5-1 with TRBJ1-4; 7 bases map to TRBD1. Germline CDR1 is SGHRS and CDR2 is YFSETQ. The CDR3 runs to 15 residues. V lost 3 bases, J lost 5 bases, and 7 bases stayed unmatched.

Points on this clone: A read error may account for a junction end that differs from germline. This chain connects TRBV5-4 to TRBJ1-2, with 9 bases aligning to TRBD1. Germline V gene lookup returns CDR1 SGHNT and CDR2 YYREEE (reference sequence). CDR3 length equals 13 residues. The CDR3, as DNA: TGTGCCAGCAGCCCGGGACAGGGATATGGCTACCCCTTC. It translates to CASSPGQGYGYPF.

This chain joins TRBV5-1 and TRBJ2-5; 9 nucleotides agree with TRBD2. Germline V gene lookup returns CDR1 SGHRS and CDR2 YFSETQ. V lost 0 bases and J lost 3; bases outside the gene matches: 0. The CDR3 covers 14 residues. Written as DNA, the CDR3 is TGCGCCAGCAGCTTGGAGCGGGGGGAAGAGACCCAGTACTTC. It codes for CASSLERGEETQYF.

The count of this clone is one. The genes are TRBV6-1 and TRBJ2-1; 13 bases align to TRBD2. CDR1 and CDR2 from the germline V gene are MNHNS and SASEGT. The CDR3 totals 15 residues. Trimming at V came to 6 bases and at J to 7 bases, leaving 6 bases not matched to a gene. In DNA, the CDR3 is TGTGCCAGCAGGACAGGGACTAGCGGGGCAAATGAGCAGTTCTTC. It is translated as CASRTGTSGANEQFF.

The V call is TRBV7-9, the J call TRBJ1-1, with D uncertain. Deletions cut 5 bases from V and 1 base from J, with 11 bases between. Germline lookup yields CDR1 SEHNR and CDR2 FQNEAQ (reference sequence). CDR3 length equals 14 residues. The CDR3 nucleotides read TGTGCCAGCAGCATCTCTAGCGGGAACACTGAAGCTTTCTTT. Its protein is CASSISSGNTEAFF.

This clone was counted once. The CDR3 DNA follows: TGTGCCAGCAGTTACGGCGGGGGAGGCCAGCCCCAGCATTTT. It yields the protein CASSYGGGGQPQHF. The chain employs TRBV6-5 and TRBJ1-5; D perhaps matches TRBD1 (5 bases). Germline V gene lookup returns CDR1 MNHEY and CDR2 SVGAGI. V was trimmed by 2 bases and J by 7 bases, leaving 12 bases between them. The CDR3 is 14 amino acids.

The CDR3 loop reads CASSPYPGQGAGELFF. In DNA form, the CDR3 reads TGTGCCAGCAGTCCCTATCCGGGACAGGGGGCCGGGGAGCTGTTTTTT. The gene calls are TRBV27 and TRBJ2-2; 11 bases are shared with TRBD1. The length of the CDR3 is 16 residues. The germline CDR1 and CDR2 sequences are MNHEY and SMNVEV (reference sequence). V gave up 5 bases and J gave up 6 bases; unmatched junction bases: 8.

V gene TRBV5-1 combines with J gene TRBJ1-1; TRBD1 matches at 8 bases. The CDR3 has 16 residues. Germline V gene sequence: CDR1 SGHRS, CDR2 YFSETQ. V trimming: 2 bases; J trimming: 6 bases; junction bases outside the gene matches: 12. This CDR3 reads CASSLLTGQGLSEAFF. CDR3 bases: TGCGCCAGCAGCTTACTCACAGGACAGGGACTTTCTGAAGCTTTCTTT.

The genes are TRBV7-6 and TRBJ1-2; TRBD1 matches at 11 bases. Germline values: CDR1 SGHVS, CDR2 FNYEAQ. The J segment lost 4 bases and the V segment lost 5 bases, leaving 0 bases of the junction unmatched. This CDR3 spans 13 amino acids. The CDR3 nucleotides are TGTGCCAGCAGCGGACAGGGGGCCTATGGCTACACCTTC. Translating it yields CASSGQGAYGYTF.

The chain couples TRBV29-1 to TRBJ2-1; 9 positions agree with TRBD2. Germline lookup yields CDR1 SQVTM and CDR2 ANQGSEA. J gave up 3 bases and V 4 bases, and 1 base lay outside the gene matches. The CDR3 spans 13 residues. CDR3 sequence reads: CSVGLADYNEQFF. CDR3 in DNA: TGCAGCGTTGGACTAGCGGACTACAATGAGCAGTTCTTC.

This rearrangement joins TRBV30 to TRBJ1-5; the D is unclear. This CDR3 contains 14 residues. Per the germline V gene, CDR1 is GTSNPN and CDR2 is SVGIG (reference sequence). The germline V and J ends were trimmed by 3 bases and 4 bases, with 13 bases remaining between them. The CDR3 is CAWRGPGPNQPQHF. The CDR3 DNA is TGTGCCTGGAGGGGTCCGGGTCCTAATCAGCCCCAGCATTTT.

This clone came up a few times. The chain recombines TRBV7-2 with TRBJ2-7; 7 bases are shared with TRBD1. The junction had 6 bases not matched to a gene; V was cut back by 5 bases and J by 8 bases. Germline V lookup: CDR1 SGHTA, CDR2 FQGNSA. The CDR3 is made up of 12 amino acids. CDR3 residues: CASSVRQGKQYV. CDR3 DNA sequence: TGTGCCAGCAGCGTTAGACAGGGAAAGCAGTACGTC.

This clone has just a few counts. The CDR3, as DNA: TGTGCCAGCAGTTTGGAGGGGGCCTTGAGGGGAAACACCATATATTTT. Its translation is CASSLEGALRGNTIYF. This chain connects TRBV27 to TRBJ1-3; 7 nucleotides line up with TRBD1. The CDR3 consists of 16 residues. CDR1 and CDR2 (germline): MNHEY, SMNVEV (reference sequence). J lost 4 bases, V lost 3 bases, and 9 bases had no gene match.

In its sample, this clone was seen a few times. The chain employs TRBV7-2 and TRBJ2-1, with 11 nucleotides matching TRBD2. The CDR3 is 15 residues long. V was pared by 5 bases and J by 6 bases, with 6 bases of the junction left unmatched. Germline CDR1 and CDR2: SGHTA and FQGNSA. CDR3 region: CASSARLAGSNEQFF. CDR3 nucleotide sequence: TGTGCCAGCAGCGCTCGACTAGCGGGGAGCAATGAGCAGTTCTTC.

This chain links TRBV19 with TRBJ2-3; 9 nucleotides match TRBD2. This CDR3 contains 17 residues. Looked up from germline, CDR1 is LNHDA and CDR2 is SQIVND (reference sequence). Trimming removed 3 bases from V and 3 bases from J; junction bases left unmatched: 10. The CDR3 nucleotides read TGTGCCAGTAGTATTAGAAGTAGCGGGGGCCCAACAGATACGCAGTATTTT. Protein: CASSIRSSGGPTDTQYF.

The CDR3 bases are TGTGCCATCAGTGAACGAGGTCCTAGCGGGGGGACGAACACCGGGGAGCTGTTTTTT. It codes for CAISERGPSGGTNTGELFF. The chain recombines TRBV10-3 with TRBJ2-2; 11 positions agree with TRBD2. This CDR3 has 19 amino acids. The germline gives CDR1 ENHRY, CDR2 SYGVKD. Losses at the gene ends were 3 bases for V and 0 bases for J; bases not matched to a gene: 9.

This chain links TRBV27 with TRBJ2-3; D call uncertain. Looked up from germline, CDR1 is MNHEY and CDR2 is SMNVEV (reference sequence). Trimming shortened V by 3 bases and J by 5 bases, and 12 bases separated the two germline ends. The CDR3 spans 14 residues. The DNA of the CDR3 is TGTGCCAGCAGTTTCGCATTGAGACAAGATACGCAGTATTTT. Translation: CASSFALRQDTQYF.

The V call is TRBV7-6, the J call TRBJ2-1; 8 bases match TRBD1. The V and J ends lost 1 base and 8 bases, in that order; junction bases with no gene match: 10. The CDR3 extends over 16 amino acids. Germline lookup yields CDR1 SGHVS and CDR2 FNYEAQ. The CDR3: CASSLVLGGRGHEQFF. CDR3 sequence (DNA): TGTGCCAGCAGCTTAGTGTTGGGAGGCAGGGGGCATGAGCAGTTCTTC.